The entry below gives a single T cell receptor (beta chain) sequence along with its context. The CDR3 runs to 16 residues. The V gene end was trimmed by 4 bases and the J gene end by 5 bases; junction bases not matched to a gene: 6. CDR1 KGHDR and CDR2 SFDVKD come from the germline V gene. Study processing details: Researchers report that nucleated cell counts were estimated from reference gene primer amplification. Profiling relied on immunoSEQ multiplex PCR, and the TCRdb table lists in-frame clones only, not all of them. V, J and clone size reflect that table, while D and trimming were determined from the DNA. The sample has a few hundred thousand clones; about nine tenths are singletons. This entry belongs to a study of blood T cell repertoires in COVID-19. Study details: Spain, Italy and the United States supplied samples that represented acute and convalescent COVID-19. In each case, the material was cDNA or gDNA derived from T cells, B-cell-depleted T cells, or PBMCs.

This clonotype originated in a woman aged 40 to 50 who had recovered from COVID-19. The chain carries TRBV24-1 and TRBJ2-1, with 11 bases fitting TRBD2. The sample was peripheral blood. In DNA form, the CDR3 reads TGTGCCACCAGTGACGTGACTAGCGGGGACGACAATGAGCAGTTCTTC. Its protein product is CATSDVTSGDDNEQFF.